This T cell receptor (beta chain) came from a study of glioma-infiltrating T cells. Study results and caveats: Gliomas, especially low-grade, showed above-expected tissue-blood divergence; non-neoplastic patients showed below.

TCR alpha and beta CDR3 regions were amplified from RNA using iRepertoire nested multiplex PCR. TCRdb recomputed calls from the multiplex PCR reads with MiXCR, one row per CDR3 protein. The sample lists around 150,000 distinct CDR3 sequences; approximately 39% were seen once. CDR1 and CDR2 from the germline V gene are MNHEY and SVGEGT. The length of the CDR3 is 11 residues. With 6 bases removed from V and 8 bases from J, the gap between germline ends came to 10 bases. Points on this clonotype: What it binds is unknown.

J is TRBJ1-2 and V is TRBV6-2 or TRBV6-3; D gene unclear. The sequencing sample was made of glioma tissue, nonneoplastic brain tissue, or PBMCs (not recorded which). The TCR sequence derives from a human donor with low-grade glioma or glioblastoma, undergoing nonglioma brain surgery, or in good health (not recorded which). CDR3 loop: CASSRMGGYTF. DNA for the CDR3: TGTGCCAGCAGCCGGATGGGCGGCTACACCTTC.